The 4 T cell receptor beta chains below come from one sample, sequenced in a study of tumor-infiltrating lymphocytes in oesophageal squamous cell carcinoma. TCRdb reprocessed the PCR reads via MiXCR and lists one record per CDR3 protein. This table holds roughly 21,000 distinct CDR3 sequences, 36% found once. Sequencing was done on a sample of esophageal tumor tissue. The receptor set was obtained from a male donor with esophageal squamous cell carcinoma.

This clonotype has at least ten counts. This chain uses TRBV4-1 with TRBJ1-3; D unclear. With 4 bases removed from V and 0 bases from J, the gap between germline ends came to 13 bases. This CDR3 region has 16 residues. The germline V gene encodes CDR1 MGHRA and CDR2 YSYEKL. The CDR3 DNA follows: TGCGCCAGCAGCCCAAGTCCAGCCACCTCTGGAAACACCATATATTTT. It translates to CASSPSPATSGNTIYF.

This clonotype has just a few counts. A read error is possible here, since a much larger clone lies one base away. The CDR3 reads CAICRDNSYEQFF. The CDR3 DNA reads as TGTGCCATCTGTCGGGACAACTCCTACGAGCAGTTCTTC. The V gene is TRBV10-3, the J gene TRBJ2-7, with D perhaps matching TRBD1 (6 bases). With the DNA end fitting TRBJ2-1 better, the J assignment may be wrong. Looked up from germline, CDR1 is ENHRY and CDR2 is SYGVKD. The CDR3 sequence is 13 residues long.

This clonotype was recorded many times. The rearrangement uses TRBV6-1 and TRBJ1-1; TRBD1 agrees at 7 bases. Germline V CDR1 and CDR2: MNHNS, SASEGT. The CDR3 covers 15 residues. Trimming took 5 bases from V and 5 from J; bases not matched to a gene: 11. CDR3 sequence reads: CASSPETGRATEAFF. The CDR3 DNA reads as TGTGCCAGCAGTCCAGAGACAGGGAGGGCAACTGAAGCTTTCTTT.

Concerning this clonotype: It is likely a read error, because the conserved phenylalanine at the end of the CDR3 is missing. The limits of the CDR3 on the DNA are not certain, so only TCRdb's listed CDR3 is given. CDR3 loop: CASSLMGGPYEQYFGN. The genes are TRBV7-2 and TRBJ2-5; the table's D call of TRBD2 was not tested on the DNA. Including both end residues, the CDR3 is 16 amino acids long. Looked up from germline, CDR1 is SGHTA and CDR2 is FQGNSA.